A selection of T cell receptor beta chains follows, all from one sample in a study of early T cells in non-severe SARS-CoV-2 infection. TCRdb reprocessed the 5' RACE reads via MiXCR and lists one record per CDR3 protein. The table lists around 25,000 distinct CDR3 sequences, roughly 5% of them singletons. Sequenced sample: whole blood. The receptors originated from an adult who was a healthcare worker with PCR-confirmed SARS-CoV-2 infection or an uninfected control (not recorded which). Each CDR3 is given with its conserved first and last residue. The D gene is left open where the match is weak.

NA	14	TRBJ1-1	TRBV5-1	CASSLGATNTEAFF
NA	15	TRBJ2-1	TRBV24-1	CATSDSRTIYNEQFF
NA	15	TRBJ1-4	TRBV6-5	CASKPGPTTNEKLFF
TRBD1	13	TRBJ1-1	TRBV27	CASSYQQGSKAFF
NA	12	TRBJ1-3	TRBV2	CASRAEGNTIYF
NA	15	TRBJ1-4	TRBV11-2	CASALSDRTNEKLFF
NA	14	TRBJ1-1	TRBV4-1	CASSQFPRDTEAFF
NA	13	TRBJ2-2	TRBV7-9	CASSVGNTGELFF
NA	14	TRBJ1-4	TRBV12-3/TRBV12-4	CASSVGEENEKLFF
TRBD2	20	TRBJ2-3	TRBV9	CASSAGSSGVGVTSTDTQYF
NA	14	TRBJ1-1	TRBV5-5	CASSFRLINTEAFF
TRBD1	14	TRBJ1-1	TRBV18	CASSPGTGTVEAFF
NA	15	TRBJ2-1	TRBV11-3	CASSLAGQTYNEQFF
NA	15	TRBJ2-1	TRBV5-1	CASSLEGRSYNEQFF
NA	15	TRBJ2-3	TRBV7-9	CASSLKVLEGDTQYF
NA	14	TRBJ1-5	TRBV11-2	CASSLNHGNQPQHF
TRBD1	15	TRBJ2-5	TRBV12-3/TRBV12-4	CASSTLGQGSETQYF
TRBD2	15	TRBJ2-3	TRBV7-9	CASSLRSGRVDTQYF
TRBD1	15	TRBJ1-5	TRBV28	CASSYRGRSNQPQHF
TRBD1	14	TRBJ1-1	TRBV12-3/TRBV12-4	CASSVRQGNTEAFF
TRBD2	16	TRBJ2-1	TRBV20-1	CSANPSGGASWHEQFF
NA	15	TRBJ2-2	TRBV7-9	CASSPLAVNTGELFF
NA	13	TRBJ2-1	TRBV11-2	CASSLTHHNEQFF
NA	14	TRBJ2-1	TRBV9	CASSVRLNYNEQFF
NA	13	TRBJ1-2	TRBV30	CAWNGRAYQGYTF
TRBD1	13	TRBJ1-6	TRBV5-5	CASSWTGDSPLHF
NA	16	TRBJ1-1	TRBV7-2	CASSLASTARDTEAFF